The clone carrying this T cell receptor (beta chain) was counted only a few times. The antigen is not known. This record comes from a study of blood T cells in healthy people across ages. Together with a sample-barcoded 5' primer, a J-beta primer mix was included in a second PCR lasting about 6 to 11 cycles. One entry per CDR3 protein, called by TCRdb with MiXCR from the 5' RACE reads. The sample lists 2 million or so distinct CDR3 sequences, 40% to 55% seen once, with 2% to 2.5% in the top ten. The germline V gene encodes CDR1 SGHTA and CDR2 FQGTGA. CDR3 length: 17 residues. Trimming left V 5 bases short and J 0 bases short, with 19 bases between. Study-level points and caveats: Without sorted subsets, naive and antigen-experienced compartments could not be conclusively compared.

Sequencing was carried out using blood. The chain uses TRBV7-3 and TRBJ2-5; D is perhaps TRBD1 (6 bases). The sequence derives from a woman aged 40 to 50 in good health. The CDR3 region is CASSPGVPSPYQETQYF. CDR3 DNA: TGTGCCAGCAGCCCAGGGGTTCCCTCCCCGTACCAAGAGACCCAGTACTTC.